This TCR beta chain was retrieved from a study of cytomegalovirus exposure and HLA in healthy donors. 60 Vbeta and 13 Jbeta primers were used in PCR. Profiling relied on immunoSEQ multiplex PCR, and the TCRdb table lists in-frame clones only, not all of them. The table has 200,000 or so clones, about 80% seen once. The CDR3 is 11 residues long. Per germline, CDR1 MNHEY and CDR2 SVGAGI. Trimming removed 4 bases from V and 7 bases from J, with 4 bases in between. Sequenced sample: PBMCs. This TCR was recovered from a woman between 25 and 40 years old in good health and CMV-seronegative. The chain has TRBV6-5 and TRBJ2-2; D is ambiguous. CDR3 region: CASSSGGELFF. Written as DNA, the CDR3 is TGTGCCAGCAGTTCGGGCGGGGAGCTGTTTTTT.